The 23 T cell receptor beta chains below all came from one sample that was sequenced in a study of regulatory T cells in long-lasting Graves disease (TCRdb year 2021). The time point label of this sample denotes: newly diagnosed GD, antithyroid drugs for less than 3 months. For both TCR sequencing and RNA sequencing, RNA was extracted from PBMCs in TRIzol. Preparation of the library involved multiplex PCR. Sequencing was performed on an Illumina HiSeq 4000. TCR beta libraries were built with iRepertoire HTBI primers and Arm-PCR amplification of CDR3 regions. TCRdb reprocessing: public reads trimmed at Q25 with fastp, clones called with MiXCR, in-frame beta chains kept. Merged by CDR3 protein, the rows form single entries marked with the most common genes and DNA. The sample has hundreds of thousands of distinct CDR3 sequences on record, roughly a sixth of them singletons. The leading ten clones occupy roughly 29% of the sample.

The same sample was also studied in work on T cells in Graves' hyperthyroidism and ophthalmopathy.

The sample in question was peripheral blood mononuclear cells (PBMCs), obtained at new diagnosis, from a patient treated with antithyroid drugs. The receptors originated from a man aged 40-49 years with Graves disease. Donor details come from another sample of the same person, matched by shared clones.

This clonotype came up many times. This chain connects TRBV19 to TRBJ1-5, with D possibly matching TRBD1 (5 bases). The CDR3 is made up of 15 amino acids. Germline V gene sequence: CDR1 LNHDA, CDR2 SQIVND (reference sequence). V dropped 5 bases and J dropped 6 bases, with 17 bases sitting between them. CDR3 in amino acids: CASSPSGTVGQPQHF. The CDR3 DNA is TGTGCCAGTAGTCCCTCAGGGACGGTGGGTCAGCCCCAGCATTTT.

This chain links TRBV7-9 with TRBJ2-4; tentative D call: TRBD2 (5 bases). Trimming cost V 1 base and J 2 bases, with 9 bases left between them. Germline V gene sequence: CDR1 SEHNR, CDR2 FQNEAQ (reference sequence). This CDR3 region has 15 residues. The CDR3 DNA sequence: TGTGCCAGCAGCTTAGTCCGCGGGCCCAAAAACATTCAGTACTTC. The encoded protein is CASSLVRGPKNIQYF. The whole variable domain, remainder taken from reference TRBV7-9 and TRBJ2-4, is DTGVSQNPRHKITKRGQNVTFRCDPISEHNRLYWYRQTLGQGPEFLTYFQNEAQLEKSRLLSDRFSAERPKGSFSTLEIQRTEQGDSAMYLCASSLVRGPKNIQYFGAGTRLSVL.

This clonotype appeared many times. This chain uses TRBV18 with TRBJ2-3; D is uncertain. Trimming left V 0 bases short and J 9 bases short, with 10 bases between. Germline CDR1 KGHSH, CDR2 LQKENI. The CDR3 totals 13 residues. The CDR3 here is CASSPPEIRTQYF. The CDR3 DNA sequence: TGTGCCAGCTCACCACCAGAGATCAGGACGCAGTATTTT.

This clonotype was seen repeatedly, ten times or more. The genes are TRBV7-2 and TRBJ1-6, with 9 bases aligning to TRBD1. Losses at the gene ends were 1 base for V and 7 bases for J; bases not matched to a gene: 2. CDR3 length: 15 amino acids. CDR1 and CDR2 (germline): SGHTA, FQGNSA. CDR3 nucleotides: TGTGCCAGCAGCTTAGAACAGGGGGCAAATTCACCCCTCCACTTT. Amino acid sequence: CASSLEQGANSPLHF.

This clonotype was seen repeatedly, ten times or more. The chain has TRBV5-1 and TRBJ1-1; D unresolved. The length of the CDR3 is 13 residues. Germline loops: CDR1 SGHRS, CDR2 YFSETQ. V was pared by 5 bases and J by 3 bases, with 11 bases between. CDR3 sequence: CASRIRRDTEAFF. CDR3 nucleotide sequence: TGCGCCAGCAGGATCAGGCGGGACACTGAAGCTTTCTTT.

At least ten counts were recorded for this clonotype. Written as DNA, the CDR3 is TGTGCCAGCAGCTTAGCGACAGCTACCTACGAGCAGTACTTC. Protein sequence: CASSLATATYEQYF. V is TRBV7-9 and J is TRBJ2-7, with D possibly being TRBD1 (5 bases). CDR1 is SEHNR, CDR2 FQNEAQ, per germline (reference sequence). The CDR3 runs 14 residues. Trimming shortened V by 0 bases and J by 2 bases, and 8 bases separated the two germline ends. The whole variable domain, remainder taken from reference TRBV7-9 and TRBJ2-7, is DTGVSQNPRHKITKRGQNVTFRCDPISEHNRLYWYRQTLGQGPEFLTYFQNEAQLEKSRLLSDRFSAERPKGSFSTLEIQRTEQGDSAMYLCASSLATATYEQYFGPGTRLTVT.

This clonotype was observed at least ten times. This chain connects TRBV11-3 to TRBJ2-4; a weak D match, TRBD1 (6 bases). The germline CDR1 and CDR2 sequences are SGHNT and YENEEA. The CDR3 consists of 16 residues. Trimming took 5 bases from V and 7 from J, leaving 21 bases between them. In DNA form, the CDR3 reads TGTGCCAGCAGCCCCCCGTCCGGGACATCCCCGAACATTCAGTACTTC. It translates to CASSPPSGTSPNIQYF. The variable domain in full, completed from reference TRBV11-3 and TRBJ2-4, reads EAGVVQSPRYKIIEKKQPVAFWCNPISGHNTLYWYLQNLGQGPELLIRYENEEAVDDSQLPKDRFSAERLKGVDSTLKIQPAELGDSAVYLCASSPPSGTSPNIQYFGAGTRLSVL.

In this sample, this clonotype turned up many times. The DNA of the CDR3 is TGTGCCAGCAGTCACTACGCCAGGGTGCAGTACTTC. Its protein product is CASSHYARVQYF. The gene calls are TRBV13 and TRBJ2-7; D perhaps matches TRBD1 (5 bases). The CDR3 has 12 amino acids. Trimming took off 6 bases at V and 9 bases at J, with 15 bases between the two ends. Germline-derived CDR1 and CDR2 are PRHDT and FYEKMQ (reference sequence).

This clonotype was observed many times. The V gene is TRBV12-3 or TRBV12-4, the J gene TRBJ1-6, with D hard to call. This CDR3 has 13 amino acids. V was pared by 1 base and J by 8 bases, with 6 bases between. CDR3 coding DNA: TGTGCCAGCAGTTTAGGGACGTATTCACCCCTCCACTTT. Amino acids: CASSLGTYSPLHF.

This clonotype was detected a few times. V is TRBV5-1 and J is TRBJ2-3; D is undetermined. V shed 1 base and J shed 6 bases, with 18 bases lying between them. The CDR3 is made up of 16 amino acids. CDR1 is SGHRS and CDR2 is YFSETQ in the germline V gene. The CDR3 reads CASSLSGPFDEDTQYF. For the CDR3, the DNA is TGCGCCAGCAGCTTGTCAGGCCCCTTCGATGAGGATACGCAGTATTTT.

This clonotype was recorded at least ten times. This chain links TRBV5-1 with TRBJ2-7; the D gene is possibly TRBD1 (5 bases). Per germline, CDR1 SGHRS and CDR2 YFSETQ. The CDR3 runs to 15 residues. V was trimmed by 0 bases and J by 5 bases, leaving 15 bases between them. Here the CDR3 reads CASSLEGNLGDEQYF. Here the CDR3 DNA reads TGCGCCAGCAGCTTGGAGGGCAACTTAGGGGACGAGCAGTACTTC. Complete variable domain (other parts from reference TRBV5-1 and TRBJ2-7): KAGVTQTPRYLIKTRGQQVTLSCSPISGHRSVSWYQQTPGQGLQFLFEYFSETQRNKGNFPGRFSGRQFSNSRSEMNVSTLELGDSALYLCASSLEGNLGDEQYFGPGTRLTVT.

This clonotype was counted many times. This chain uses TRBV5-1 with TRBJ1-2; 7 positions agree with TRBD1. Trimming removed 0 bases from V and 7 bases from J; junction bases left unmatched: 6. CDR1 and CDR2 from the germline V gene are SGHRS and YFSETQ. The CDR3 covers 14 residues. CDR3 nucleotide sequence: TGCGCCAGCAGCTTGGGGGAGGGGGCGCGTGGCTACACCTTC. Residues: CASSLGEGARGYTF.

This clonotype came up many times. The chain couples TRBV6-5 to TRBJ1-5; D is uncertain. Trimming cost V 3 bases and J 3 bases, with 9 bases left between them. CDR1 and CDR2 (germline): MNHEY, SVGAGI. CDR3 length: 14 amino acids. Written as DNA, the CDR3 is TGTGCCAGCAGTTATAGGGTTTCCAATCAGCCCCAGCATTTT. Residues: CASSYRVSNQPQHF.

This clonotype was observed many times. This chain connects TRBV30 to TRBJ1-4; no clear D. Germline CDR1 reads GTSNPN; CDR2 reads SVGIG (reference sequence). This CDR3 is built from 14 residues. V was clipped by 4 bases and J by 4 bases, with 13 bases between them. DNA of the CDR3: TGTGCCTGGAACGCGGTGGGCCGTAATGAAAAACTGTTTTTT. It specifies CAWNAVGRNEKLFF.

This clonotype was counted at least ten times. The chain is built from TRBV12-3 or TRBV12-4 and TRBJ2-1; possibly TRBD2 for D (7 bases). Trimming left V 6 bases short and J 2 bases short, with 14 bases between. The CDR3 is 15 residues long. The CDR3 protein is CASSPGRGAYNEQFF. The CDR3 DNA is TGTGCCAGCAGCCCTGGGAGGGGGGCCTACAATGAGCAGTTCTTC.

In the case of this clonotype: The DNA is left out, because the CDR3 cannot be placed on it with certainty; the CDR3 is given as TCRdb lists it. The chain links TRBV12-3 or TRBV12-4 to TRBJ2-5. The CDR3 contains 14 residues when both ends are counted. The CDR3: CSSILEGNQETQYF.

The V and J genes are TRBV7-9 and TRBJ1-3; possibly TRBD1 for D (5 bases). CDR1 SEHNR and CDR2 FQNEAQ come from the germline V gene (reference sequence). The CDR3 covers 12 residues. V was clipped by 5 bases and J by 4 bases, with 6 bases between them. CDR3 sequence reads: CASSRTGNTIYF. The CDR3 DNA sequence: TGTGCCAGCAGCCGGACAGGAAACACCATATATTTT.

This clonotype was found many times. The chain couples TRBV2 to TRBJ2-5, with D possibly matching TRBD1 (5 bases). Trimming pared 7 bases from V and 1 base from J, leaving 10 bases between. Germline V gene sequence: CDR1 SNHLY, CDR2 FYNNEI. CDR3 length: 13 residues. CDR3 bases: TGTGCCAGCACGACAGATCTCCAAGAGACCCAGTACTTC. Protein sequence: CASTTDLQETQYF.

Ten or more counts support this clonotype. The chain couples TRBV7-2 to TRBJ2-5; 9 bases are shared with TRBD2. There are 15 residues in the CDR3. Looked up from germline, CDR1 is SGHTA and CDR2 is FQGNSA. Losses at the gene ends were 3 bases for V and 0 bases for J; bases not matched to a gene: 2. CDR3 protein: CASSFASGDQETQYF. The DNA of the CDR3 is TGTGCCAGCAGCTTCGCTAGCGGGGACCAAGAGACCCAGTACTTC.

The chain's CDR3 is CASSLERVEDGYTF. Written as DNA, the CDR3 is TGCGCCAGCAGCTTGGAGCGGGTTGAGGATGGCTACACCTTC. The J gene is TRBJ1-2, the V gene TRBV5-1; D remains ambiguous. The CDR3 is 14 residues long. Germline values: CDR1 SGHRS, CDR2 YFSETQ. The germline V and J ends were trimmed by 0 bases and 6 bases, with 12 bases remaining between them.

Ten or more counts support this clonotype. The chain is built from TRBV30 and TRBJ1-5; D is perhaps TRBD1 (5 bases). Germline assignment: CDR1 GTSNPN and CDR2 SVGIG (reference sequence). Trimming cost V 0 bases and J 3 bases, with 12 bases left between them. The CDR3 runs to 15 residues. Here the CDR3 DNA reads TGTGCCTGGAGTGTAAAGGGGAGGAACAATCAGCCCCAGCATTTT. It encodes CAWSVKGRNNQPQHF.

This clonotype occurred many times. The V call is TRBV30, the J call TRBJ2-2, with 7 bases fitting TRBD2. The CDR3 length is 17 residues. The junction had 9 bases not matched to a gene; V was cut back by 1 base and J by 1 base. The germline gives CDR1 GTSNPN, CDR2 SVGIG (reference sequence). The CDR3 bases are TGTGCCTGGAGTGCCCTCGGAAGCGGGGTGAACACCGGGGAGCTGTTTTTT. It specifies CAWSALGSGVNTGELFF. The complete variable domain, with remaining parts taken from reference TRBV30 and TRBJ2-2, reads SQTIHQWPATLVQPVGSPLSLECTVEGTSNPNLYWYRQAAGRGLQLLFYSVGIGQISSEVPQNLSASRPQDRQFILSSKKLLLSDSGFYLCAWSALGSGVNTGELFFGEGSRLTVL.

In this sample, this clonotype turned up many times. The V gene is TRBV28, the J gene TRBJ2-5, with D tentatively TRBD1 (5 bases). CDR1 MDHEN and CDR2 SYDVKM come from the germline V gene. V lost 3 bases, J lost 3 bases, and 11 bases lay in between. This CDR3 region has 14 residues. The CDR3 here is CASSLWGHKETQYF. The CDR3 DNA sequence: TGTGCCAGCAGTTTGTGGGGCCATAAAGAGACCCAGTACTTC.